Each of the 10 T cell receptor beta chains below was sequenced from the same sample in a study of memory B cells and T cells in multiple sclerosis. Separate sequencing covered autoproliferating (CFSE-dim) and non-proliferating (CFSE-high) T cells from stimulus-free culture. Pooled replicate wells came from approximately 5x10^7 CFSE-labeled PBMCs cultured less than 8 days without stimulus. The repertoire was sequenced with immunoSEQ multiplex PCR; TCRdb's copy has only in-frame clones and lacks some. The sample records approximately 32,000 clones, roughly 88% being singletons. What these receptors recognize is not known. The sequenced material came from PBMCs from blood kept in culture. These receptors were obtained from a human donor with multiple sclerosis.

This chain connects TRBV9 to TRBJ2-1; the match to TRBD2 covers 13 bases. This CDR3 spans 16 amino acids. V lost 3 bases to trimming and J lost 9 bases; unmatched junction nucleotides: 9. Germline CDR1 SGDLS, CDR2 YYNGEE. The CDR3 spells CASSANPWTSGGEQFF. CDR3 nucleotide sequence: TGTGCCAGCAGCGCCAACCCTTGGACTAGCGGGGGTGAGCAGTTCTTC.

The chain links TRBV28 to TRBJ1-4, with D possibly TRBD1 on 5 matching bases. Germline loops: CDR1 MDHEN, CDR2 SYDVKM. The V end was cut by 7 bases, the J end by 3 bases, with 15 bases between. The CDR3 consists of 15 residues. CDR3 protein: CASTIRAGPNEKLFF. In nucleotides, the CDR3 is TGTGCCAGCACCATCCGAGCGGGGCCTAATGAAAAACTGTTTTTT.

The J gene is TRBJ2-1, the V gene TRBV11-3, with 11 bases that match TRBD2. Trimming took 5 bases from V and 5 from J; bases not matched to a gene: 8. The CDR3 is made up of 16 amino acids. The germline gives CDR1 SGHNT, CDR2 YENEEA. The chain's CDR3 is CASSAAGTSGHNEQFF. The CDR3 coding sequence is TGTGCCAGCAGCGCGGCCGGGACTAGCGGCCACAATGAGCAGTTCTTC. The full variable domain, its missing parts supplied by reference TRBV11-3 and TRBJ2-1, is EAGVVQSPRYKIIEKKQPVAFWCNPISGHNTLYWYLQNLGQGPELLIRYENEEAVDDSQLPKDRFSAERLKGVDSTLKIQPAELGDSAVYLCASSAAGTSGHNEQFFGPGTRLTVL.

In its sample, this clone was seen once. V is TRBV7-9 and J is TRBJ1-2; D is unclear. Looked up from germline, CDR1 is SEHNR and CDR2 is FQNEAQ (reference sequence). This CDR3 region has 13 residues. V was shortened by 3 bases and J by 2 bases, with 7 bases between the two germline ends. The CDR3 spells CASSFSQNYGYTF. CDR3 bases: TGTGCCAGCAGCTTTAGCCAGAACTATGGCTACACCTTC.

This clone came up once. The chain combines TRBV4-1 with TRBJ2-7; D might be TRBD1 or TRBD2, each matching 5 bases. In germline, CDR1 is MGHRA, CDR2 YSYEKL. Trimming removed 2 bases from V and 2 bases from J, with 13 bases in between. There are 15 residues in the CDR3. In nucleotides, the CDR3 is TGCGCCAGCAGCCAACCCGGGACCGCAACCTACGAGCAGTACTTC. It encodes CASSQPGTATYEQYF.

A few counts support this clone. Written as DNA, the CDR3 is TGTGCCAGCAGCAAGAACAAGGCTGAAGCTTTCTTT. Translation: CASSKNKAEAFF. This chain connects TRBV5-4 to TRBJ1-1; D remains unclear. CDR1 SGHNT and CDR2 YYREEE come from the germline V gene (reference sequence). This CDR3 is 12 amino acids long. V was clipped by 4 bases and J by 6 bases, with 10 bases between them.

V usage is TRBV9 and J usage is TRBJ2-2; D is undetermined. V lost 3 bases to trimming and J lost 5 bases, with 17 bases between them. Germline assignment: CDR1 SGDLS and CDR2 YYNGEE. The CDR3 totals 16 residues. The CDR3 is CASSARGGGGTGELFF. For the CDR3, the DNA is TGTGCCAGCAGCGCCAGAGGTGGTGGTGGGACCGGGGAGCTGTTTTTT.

The chain uses TRBV28 and TRBJ2-2; D may correspond to TRBD1 or TRBD2 (6 bases each). Germline CDR1 reads MDHEN; CDR2 reads SYDVKM. Trimming took off 7 bases at V and 2 bases at J, with 14 bases between the two ends. The CDR3 sequence is 15 residues long. The CDR3 region is CASKKGGINTGELFF. CDR3 sequence (DNA): TGTGCCAGCAAAAAGGGGGGAATCAACACCGGGGAGCTGTTTTTT.

CDR3 amino acids: CASSLGLREIDTEAFF. The CDR3 DNA reads TGTGCCAGCAGCTTAGGCCTGCGGGAAATCGACACTGAAGCTTTCTTT. The V gene is TRBV7-8, the J gene TRBJ1-1; D remains ambiguous. Per germline, CDR1 SGHVS and CDR2 FQNEAQ. The germline V and J ends were trimmed by 1 base and 3 bases, with 15 bases remaining between them. CDR3 size: 16 residues.

The V call is TRBV6-5, the J call TRBJ2-1; 11 nucleotides align to TRBD2. This CDR3 comprises 15 residues. With V trimmed by 5 bases and J by 8 bases, 8 bases remained unmatched. Germline CDR1 is MNHEY and CDR2 is SVGAGI. CDR3 bases: TGTGCCAGCAGTACTAGACTAGCGGGGAACCATGAGCAGTTCTTC. Its translation: CASSTRLAGNHEQFF.